The 20 T cell receptor beta chains below come from one sample, sequenced in a study of CD8+ T cells in alopecia areata. Sequencing used cDNA as its template, made by extracting RNA and reverse transcribing it. Some clones are missing from TCRdb's copy, which holds only in-frame ones; the method was immunoSEQ multiplex PCR. The sample has some 100,000 clones; roughly 60% are singletons. Treatment reported: oral pan-JAK inhibitor, 5-10 mg twice daily. The specimen was CD8+ T cells sorted from blood, collected at week 4, from a patient treated with tofacitinib. These receptors all come from a human donor with alopecia areata.

The sample holds one count of this clone. This chain joins TRBV5-1 and TRBJ1-1, with D perhaps matching TRBD1 (6 bases). This CDR3 contains 13 residues. V gave up 0 bases and J gave up 7 bases, with 10 bases separating them. Germline CDR1 and CDR2: SGHRS and YFSETQ. The CDR3: CASSLAWTDEAFF. CDR3 sequence (DNA): TGCGCCAGCAGCTTGGCCTGGACAGATGAAGCTTTCTTT.

This clone was recorded a few times. The rearrangement uses TRBV5-1 and TRBJ1-4; no clear D gene. CDR3 size: 11 residues. Trimming cost V 0 bases and J 7 bases, with 1 base left between them. Per the germline V gene, CDR1 is SGHRS and CDR2 is YFSETQ. The CDR3 reads CASSLGEKLFF. The CDR3 DNA is TGCGCCAGCAGCTTGGGTGAAAAACTGTTTTTT.

This clone was seen more than once but under ten times. This chain links TRBV29-1 with TRBJ2-1; 7 nucleotides match TRBD1. Germline CDR1 and CDR2: SQVTM and ANQGSEA. The CDR3 length is 13 residues. The trim removed 7 bases at V and 7 bases at J, leaving 10 bases unmatched. The CDR3 is CSASTTGSNEQFF. The CDR3 region has the DNA TGCAGCGCTTCGACGACAGGGAGTAATGAGCAGTTCTTC.

The V gene is TRBV4-2, the J gene TRBJ1-1, with TRBD1 as a possible D gene (6 bases). The CDR3 is made up of 14 amino acids. Germline-derived CDR1 and CDR2 are LGHNA and YNFKEQ. V was shortened by 4 bases and J by 9 bases, with 18 bases between the two germline ends. The DNA of the CDR3 is TGTGCCAGCAGCCTACAGGGTGGATATTCCCAAGCTTTCTTT. It yields the protein CASSLQGGYSQAFF.

The genes are TRBV2 and TRBJ1-3; D remains ambiguous. Germline V CDR1 and CDR2: SNHLY, FYNNEI. The CDR3 length is 15 residues. V dropped 2 bases and J dropped 0 bases, with 8 bases sitting between them. CDR3 coding DNA: TGTGCCAGCAGTGAATATTGGGGCTCTGGAAACACCATATATTTT. Encoded protein: CASSEYWGSGNTIYF.

This chain links TRBV2 with TRBJ2-6; D is unclear. Germline assignment: CDR1 SNHLY and CDR2 FYNNEI. V dropped 3 bases and J dropped 3 bases, with 12 bases sitting between them. CDR3 length: 16 residues. DNA of the CDR3: TGTGCCAGCAGTGACCAGCAGTCGGTTGGGGCCAACGTCCTGACTTTC. Protein: CASSDQQSVGANVLTF.

CDR3 in amino acids: CAWSVSAGGQFF. CDR3 in DNA: TGTGCCTGGAGTGTATCAGCGGGGGGGCAGTTCTTC. The V call is TRBV30, the J call TRBJ2-1; 9 nucleotides align to TRBD2. The CDR3 totals 12 residues. The ends lost 0 bases at V and 12 bases at J; junction bases unmatched: 3. CDR1 GTSNPN and CDR2 SVGIG come from the germline V gene (reference sequence).

CDR3 sequence: CAISESFGGETNTGELFF. The CDR3, as DNA: TGTGCCATCAGTGAGAGTTTCGGGGGGGAAACGAACACCGGGGAGCTGTTTTTT. The V gene is TRBV10-3, the J gene TRBJ2-2; 8 positions match TRBD2. Trimming cost V 2 bases and J 0 bases; bases outside gene matches: 8. The CDR3 loop spans 18 amino acids. Germline V lookup: CDR1 ENHRY, CDR2 SYGVKD.

This rearrangement joins TRBV29-1 to TRBJ2-1, with D possibly TRBD2 on 6 matching bases. The CDR3 consists of 14 residues. The germline gives CDR1 SQVTM, CDR2 ANQGSEA. Deletions cut 4 bases from V and 8 bases from J, with 18 bases between. CDR3 bases: TGCAGCGTTGTCGGGGCGGGGCGTGGGGATGAGCAGTTCTTC. As protein: CSVVGAGRGDEQFF.

The genes are TRBV5-1 and TRBJ2-1; 12 bases align to TRBD2. With 4 bases clipped from V and 4 bases from J, the junction kept 3 bases outside the gene matches. This CDR3 has 15 residues. Germline loops: CDR1 SGHRS, CDR2 YFSETQ. CDR3 amino acids: CASSTGLAGYNEQFF. DNA for the CDR3: TGCGCCAGCAGCACAGGACTAGCGGGGTACAATGAGCAGTTCTTC.

The chain is built from TRBV27 and TRBJ1-1; 7 bases are a match to TRBD1. Germline V gene data show CDR1 as MNHEY and CDR2 as SMNVEV (reference sequence). CDR3 size: 16 residues. The junction had 10 bases not matched to a gene; V was cut back by 6 bases and J by 0 bases. The CDR3 reads CASSQTGVGMNTEAFF. CDR3 DNA: TGTGCCAGCAGCCAAACAGGGGTTGGTATGAACACTGAAGCTTTCTTT.

A note on this clone: Within the sample, other DNA sequences also encode this same CDR3. The rearrangement uses TRBV27 and TRBJ2-7; D ambiguous. Germline loops: CDR1 MNHEY, CDR2 SMNVEV (reference sequence). This CDR3 is built from 12 residues. Deletions cut 3 bases from V and 5 bases from J, with 8 bases between. This chain's CDR3 is CASSLSGHEQYF. CDR3 in DNA: TGTGCCAGCAGTTTGTCCGGGCACGAGCAGTACTTC.

The V gene is TRBV29-1, the J gene TRBJ1-2; possibly TRBD1 for D (6 bases). V was shortened by 7 bases and J by 8 bases, with 17 bases between the two germline ends. Germline loops: CDR1 SQVTM, CDR2 ANQGSEA. This CDR3 is 12 amino acids long. Here the CDR3 reads CSALEQGNGYTF. The CDR3, as DNA: TGCAGCGCCCTAGAACAGGGAAACGGCTACACCTTC.

This chain uses TRBV4-3 with TRBJ2-6; D may be TRBD1 or TRBD2 (5 bases each). CDR1 is LGHNA, CDR2 YSLEER, per germline. Trimming removed 4 bases from V and 4 bases from J, with 14 bases in between. This CDR3 region has 16 residues. The CDR3 DNA reads as TGCGCCAGCAGCCGCGAGGCAGGGACCGGGGCCAACGTCCTGACTTTC. This sequence encodes CASSREAGTGANVLTF.

This clone was picked up a small number of times. At one boundary the junction diverges from the germline segment, which might be a read error. The rearrangement uses TRBV30 and TRBJ1-2; D may be TRBD1 (6 bases). CDR3 length equals 13 residues. Germline loops: CDR1 GTSNPN, CDR2 SVGIG (reference sequence). CDR3 amino acids: CAGEHRVNDGYTF. As DNA, the CDR3 is TGTGCCGGAGAGCACAGGGTTAACGATGGCTACACCTTC.

This chain uses TRBV30 with TRBJ2-7; D is perhaps TRBD1 (6 bases). Trimming stripped 1 base from V and 1 base from J, with 8 bases between. Germline CDR1 GTSNPN, CDR2 SVGIG (reference sequence). The length of the CDR3 is 13 residues. The CDR3 here is CAWSATGSYEQYF. The CDR3 DNA follows: TGTGCCTGGAGTGCTACAGGGTCCTACGAGCAGTACTTC.

The chain has TRBV5-1 and TRBJ2-1; D is ambiguous. There are 13 residues in the CDR3. V was trimmed by 1 base and J by 4 bases, leaving 6 bases between them. From germline, CDR1 is SGHRS and CDR2 YFSETQ. CDR3 sequence reads: CASSLFPYNEQFF. CDR3 DNA sequence: TGCGCCAGCAGCTTGTTCCCGTACAATGAGCAGTTCTTC.

The chain is built from TRBV29-1 and TRBJ2-7, with D perhaps matching TRBD2 (5 bases). Germline values: CDR1 SQVTM, CDR2 ANQGSEA. The length of the CDR3 is 18 residues. Trimming cost V 0 bases and J 0 bases, with 21 bases left between them. In nucleotides, the CDR3 is TGCAGCGTTGAAGATCGGACTTCCGCCTTACTGGGCTCCTACGAGCAGTACTTC. The encoded protein is CSVEDRTSALLGSYEQYF.

There are a few counts of this clone. The chain recombines TRBV7-9 with TRBJ2-7; TRBD2 matches 9 bases. The germline V gene encodes CDR1 SEHNR and CDR2 FQNEAQ (reference sequence). This CDR3 has 13 amino acids. With V trimmed by 10 bases and J by 2 bases, 6 bases remained unmatched. CDR3 sequence reads: CATIAGAPYEQYF. Written as DNA, the CDR3 is TGTGCCACAATAGCGGGGGCCCCCTACGAGCAGTACTTC.

V is TRBV25-1 and J is TRBJ2-7; possibly TRBD2 for D (6 bases). From germline, CDR1 is MGHDK and CDR2 SYGVNS. Deletions cut 5 bases from V and 3 bases from J, with 11 bases between. The CDR3 extends over 13 amino acids. The CDR3 DNA follows: TGTGCCAGCAGTTGGGGGGACGGCTACGAGCAGTACTTC. This encodes CASSWGDGYEQYF.